The 9 T cell receptor beta chains below were found in one sample sequenced in a study of T cells in Graves' hyperthyroidism and ophthalmopathy. The investigators amplified TCR beta CDR3 regions from RNA transcripts. The HTBI primer set was used in a first-round RT-PCR of the TCR CDR3. TCRdb redid the calling of the multiplex PCR reads with MiXCR, one entry per CDR3 protein. This table has hundreds of thousands of distinct CDR3 sequences, roughly 15% appearing once. The specimen was blood. These receptors were taken from a woman aged 50 to 65 with Graves' ophthalmopathy.

This clonotype showed up many times. This rearrangement joins TRBV20-1 to TRBJ2-1; D perhaps matches TRBD2 (5 bases). The CDR3 is 17 residues long. The V end was cut by 0 bases, the J end by 4 bases, with 19 bases between. Per the germline V gene, CDR1 is DFQATT and CDR2 is SNEGSKA (reference sequence). CDR3 coding DNA: TGCAGTGCTAGAGATATCAGAAGCGGCAAAGGATACAATGAGCAGTTCTTC. Translating it yields CSARDIRSGKGYNEQFF.

This clonotype was seen more than once but under ten times. The chain combines TRBV7-9 with TRBJ2-3; no reliable D call. Germline values: CDR1 SEHNR, CDR2 FQNEAQ (reference sequence). The CDR3 has 16 amino acids. With 4 bases removed from V and 2 bases from J, the gap between germline ends came to 16 bases. The CDR3 bases are TGTGCCAGCAGCTCCTTAAAAGGTGCTTACACAGATACGCAGTATTTT. It codes for CASSSLKGAYTDTQYF.

The chain has TRBV27 and TRBJ2-2, with D maybe TRBD2 (6 bases). The germline CDR1 and CDR2 sequences are MNHEY and SMNVEV (reference sequence). V dropped 1 base and J dropped 3 bases, with 12 bases sitting between them. The CDR3 is 16 amino acids. CDR3 nucleotide sequence: TGTGCCAGCAGTTTATTTCCGGGAGATGACACCGGGGAGCTGTTTTTT. Encoded protein: CASSLFPGDDTGELFF.

This clonotype was recorded a few times. This chain joins TRBV5-1 and TRBJ1-1; D remains ambiguous. Germline values: CDR1 SGHRS, CDR2 YFSETQ. There are 13 residues in the CDR3. The V and J ends lost 0 bases and 6 bases respectively, with 9 bases between them. In nucleotides, the CDR3 is TGCGCCAGCAGCTTGGAAGCAAACCCTGAAGCTTTCTTT. Translating gives CASSLEANPEAFF.

This clonotype has a count of ten or more. The genes are TRBV11-2 and TRBJ2-2, with 9 bases aligning to TRBD1. The CDR3 totals 16 residues. Germline assignment: CDR1 SGHAT and CDR2 FQNNGV. Trimming took 5 bases from V and 6 from J; bases not matched to a gene: 10. CDR3 nucleotide sequence: TGTGCCAGCAGCCCTGGGGCTGGGACAGGGCCCGGGGAGCTGTTTTTT. It is translated as CASSPGAGTGPGELFF.

There are many counts of this clonotype. The J gene is TRBJ1-2, the V gene TRBV28, with D possibly TRBD1 on 5 matching bases. The V and J ends lost 4 bases and 7 bases respectively, with 13 bases between them. Germline V gene data show CDR1 as MDHEN and CDR2 as SYDVKM. The CDR3 extends over 13 amino acids. The CDR3 loop is CASSYGRVGGYTF. The CDR3, as DNA: TGTGCCAGCAGTTACGGCAGGGTGGGTGGCTACACCTTC.

This clonotype was detected a few times. The chain joins TRBV2 to TRBJ1-2; TRBD1 matches at 7 bases. The germline V gene has CDR1 SNHLY and CDR2 FYNNEI. J was trimmed by 7 bases and V by 6 bases; bases with no gene match: 11. The CDR3 is 14 residues long. As DNA, the CDR3 is TGTGCCAGCAGAGATAGGGGGCAGTCCTTTGGCTACACCTTC. It translates to CASRDRGQSFGYTF. Drawing the rest from reference TRBV2 and TRBJ1-2, the complete variable domain is EPEVTQTPSHQVTQMGQEVILRCVPISNHLYFYWYRQILGQKVEFLVSFYNNEISEKSEIFDDQFSVERPDGSNFTLKIRSTKLEDSAMYFCASRDRGQSFGYTFGSGTRLTVV.

The rearrangement uses TRBV7-9 and TRBJ1-1, with TRBD1 matching 10 bases. The CDR3 covers 17 residues. Germline assignment: CDR1 SEHNR and CDR2 FQNEAQ (reference sequence). V shed 5 bases and J 1 base; nucleotides not matched to a gene: 10. CDR3 bases: TGTGCCAGCAGCGCGCCGGGACAGGGGTGGGGGAACACTGAAGCTTTCTTT. Translated, it gives CASSAPGQGWGNTEAFF.

This clonotype was seen repeatedly, ten times or more. This chain links TRBV7-9 with TRBJ2-7; D perhaps matches TRBD2 (6 bases). Germline CDR1 is SEHNR and CDR2 is FQNEAQ (reference sequence). V was shortened by 5 bases and J by 3 bases, with 20 bases between the two germline ends. This CDR3 is 16 amino acids long. The CDR3 nucleotides read TGTGCCAGCAGCACAACTAGCTCCGAGGGCCACTACGAGCAGTACTTC. It encodes CASSTTSSEGHYEQYF.